A selection of T cell receptor beta chains follows, all from one sample in a study of T cell responses to AZD1222 COVID-19 vaccine. Some clones are missing from TCRdb's copy, which holds only in-frame ones; the method was immunoSEQ multiplex PCR. The sample shows 150,000 to 200,000 clones, 75% to 90% of them seen only once. The sample in question was peripheral blood, obtained 28 days after the second dose of the MenACWY control vaccine. The source of these receptors is an adult who received the MenACWY meningococcal vaccine as a control. CDR3s include the opening cysteine and the closing phenylalanine or tryptophan. A D gene is named only where the DNA matches it firmly. Not all rows give a size; the values are once, few, many and, for expanded clones, a class.

>NA|TRBJ1-2|15|NA|TRBV18
CASSPEGRSFYGYTF
TGTGCCAGCTCACCAGAGGGCAGGAGCTTCTATGGCTACACCTTC
>NA|TRBJ2-7|13|NA|TRBV19
CASSPDRFYEQYF
TGTGCCAGTAGTCCGGACAGATTCTACGAGCAGTACTTC
>NA|TRBJ2-5|14|NA|TRBV5-1
CASSLDPLQETQYF
TGCGCCAGCAGTCTAGACCCTCTCCAAGAGACCCAGTACTTC
>NA|TRBJ1-4|18|NA|TRBV7-2
CASSLTATVRGAHEKLFF
TGTGCCAGCAGCCTCACAGCTACAGTCAGGGGCGCTCATGAAAAACTGTTTTTT
>NA|TRBJ2-3|13|NA|TRBV28
CASSLGSTDTQYF
TGTGCCAGCAGTTTAGGGAGCACAGATACGCAGTATTTT
>NA|TRBJ1-5|13|NA|TRBV19
CASSMLERQPQHF
TGTGCCAGTAGTATGCTTGAGAGGCAGCCCCAGCATTTT
>NA|TRBJ1-2|13|NA|TRBV3-1/TRBV3-2
CASSLRDSAGYTF
TGTGCCAGCAGCCTCCGGGACTCCGCTGGCTACACCTTC
>NA|TRBJ1-6|15|once|TRBV20-1
CSASRTGFENSPLHF
TGCAGTGCTAGTAGAACGGGGTTTGAGAATTCACCCCTCCACTTT
>TRBD2|TRBJ2-3|15|NA|TRBV28
CASSPSGPRGDTQYF
TGTGCCAGCAGCCCTAGCGGGCCCAGGGGAGATACGCAGTATTTT
>NA|TRBJ2-3|14|NA|TRBV11-3
CASSFGGRGDTQYF
TGTGCCAGCAGCTTCGGCGGCCGGGGGGATACGCAGTATTTT
>NA|TRBJ2-7|13|NA|TRBV12-3/TRBV12-4
CASSFFEGYEQYF
TGTGCCAGCAGTTTCTTCGAGGGTTACGAGCAGTACTTC
>TRBD1|TRBJ1-2|15|NA|TRBV7-9
CASRSSGGANYGYTF
TGTGCCAGCAGAAGTTCAGGGGGAGCTAACTATGGCTACACCTTC
>TRBD2|TRBJ2-4|12|few|TRBV27
CVCGRPLNIQYF
TGTGTATGCGGGAGGCCCCTAAACATTCAGTACTTC
>NA|TRBJ1-6|15|NA|TRBV7-3
CASSLIPAQNSPLHF
TGTGCCAGCAGCTTAATTCCGGCCCAGAATTCACCCCTCCACTTT
>NA|TRBJ2-1|17|NA|TRBV11-2
CASSLVAGSGRYNEQFF
TGTGCCAGCAGCTTAGTTGCCGGGAGCGGACGGTACAATGAGCAGTTCTTC
>NA|TRBJ1-2|15|NA|TRBV27
CASTFREGRGYGYTF
TGTGCCAGTACCTTCAGAGAGGGACGAGGCTATGGCTACACCTTC
>NA|TRBJ2-5|14|NA|TRBV5-4
CASSLHREGETQYF
TGTGCCAGCAGCTTGCACCGCGAGGGAGAGACCCAGTACTTC
>NA|TRBJ2-1|13|NA|TRBV6-2/TRBV6-3
CASSRTGSNEQFF
TGTGCCAGCAGTCGGACTGGCAGCAATGAGCAGTTCTTC
>TRBD1|TRBJ1-6|14|NA|TRBV19
CASSITGGDSPLHF
TGTGCCAGTAGTATAACAGGGGGCGATTCACCCCTCCACTTT
>NA|TRBJ1-1|12|once|TRBV29-1
CSVDRVGTEAFF
TGCAGCGTTGACAGGGTGGGCACTGAAGCTTTCTTT
>TRBD1|TRBJ1-1|16|NA|TRBV12-5
CASGLSTGGENTEAFF
TGTGCTAGTGGTTTGAGCACAGGGGGGGAGAACACTGAAGCTTTCTTT
>TRBD1|TRBJ1-1|14|NA|TRBV19
CASSIRGLTTEAFF
TGTGCCAGTAGTATCAGGGGGCTGACCACTGAAGCTTTCTTT
>NA|TRBJ2-1|15|NA|TRBV7-2
CASSFGGASYNEQFF
TGTGCCAGCAGCTTCGGCGGGGCCTCCTACAATGAGCAGTTCTTC
>NA|TRBJ2-5|15|NA|TRBV6-2/TRBV6-3
CASSYPGPGRETQYF
TGTGCCAGCAGTTACCCGGGACCAGGGAGGGAGACCCAGTACTTC
>NA|TRBJ2-1|17|NA|TRBV11-2
CASSEMHPPASYNEQFF
TGTGCCAGCAGCGAGATGCACCCCCCCGCCTCCTACAATGAGCAGTTCTTC
>NA|TRBJ2-5|15|NA|TRBV6-2/TRBV6-3
CASSPSVGGGETQYF
TGTGCCAGCAGTCCCAGCGTGGGAGGGGGAGAGACCCAGTACTTC
>NA|TRBJ1-1|13|NA|TRBV29-1
CNADRQPNTEAFF
TGCAACGCCGATAGACAGCCGAACACTGAAGCTTTCTTT
>NA|TRBJ1-2|13|NA|TRBV12-3/TRBV12-4
CASSLGTQGGYTF
TGTGCCAGCAGTTTAGGGACACAGGGTGGCTACACCTTC
>TRBD2|TRBJ2-2|17|NA|TRBV3-1/TRBV3-2
CASSQGLAGSRTGELFF
TGTGCCAGCAGCCAAGGATTAGCGGGCTCGAGAACCGGGGAGCTGTTTTTT
>NA|TRBJ2-7|11|once|TRBV20-1
CSARKGHEQYF
TGCAGTGCTAGGAAGGGCCACGAGCAGTACTTC
>NA|TRBJ1-6|13|NA|TRBV10-2
CASSDQANSPLHF
TGCGCCAGCAGTGATCAGGCCAATTCACCCCTCCACTTT
>NA|TRBJ2-7|11|NA|TRBV28
CASPSAYEQYF
TGTGCCAGCCCTTCAGCCTACGAGCAGTACTTC
>NA|TRBJ2-7|15|NA|TRBV7-9
CASTLFGEATYEQYF
TGTGCCAGCACCCTATTTGGAGAAGCCACCTACGAGCAGTACTTC
>NA|TRBJ2-7|13|NA|TRBV3-1/TRBV3-2
CASSQGRVIEQYF
TGTGCCAGCAGCCAAGGTCGGGTTATCGAGCAGTACTTC
>TRBD1|TRBJ1-2|14|NA|TRBV9
CASSSGTGNYGYTF
TGTGCCAGCAGCTCCGGGACAGGGAACTATGGCTACACCTTC
>NA|TRBJ2-2|15|NA|TRBV7-9
CASSLNRARTGELFF
TGTGCCAGCAGCTTAAACCGAGCGAGGACCGGGGAGCTGTTTTTT
>TRBD1|TRBJ2-7|15|NA|TRBV10-3
CAINSIGTGTYEQYF
TGTGCCATCAATTCCATCGGGACAGGTACCTACGAGCAGTACTTC
>TRBD2|TRBJ2-3|17|NA|TRBV29-1
CSGNLGGASGLTDTQYF
TGCAGCGGGAACCTCGGGGGGGCTAGCGGACTCACAGATACGCAGTATTTT